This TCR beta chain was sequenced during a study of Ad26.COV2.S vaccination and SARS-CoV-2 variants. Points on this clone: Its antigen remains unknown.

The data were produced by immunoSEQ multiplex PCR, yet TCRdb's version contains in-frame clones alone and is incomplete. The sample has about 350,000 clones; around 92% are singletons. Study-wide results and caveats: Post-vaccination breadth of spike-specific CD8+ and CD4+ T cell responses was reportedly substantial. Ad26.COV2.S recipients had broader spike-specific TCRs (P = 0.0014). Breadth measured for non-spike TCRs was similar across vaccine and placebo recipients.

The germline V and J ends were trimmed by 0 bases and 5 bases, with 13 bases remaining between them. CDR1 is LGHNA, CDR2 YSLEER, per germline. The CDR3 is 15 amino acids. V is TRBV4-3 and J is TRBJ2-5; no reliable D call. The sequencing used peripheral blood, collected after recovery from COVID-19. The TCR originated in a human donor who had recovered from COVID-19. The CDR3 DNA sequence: TGCGCCAGCAGCCAAGATCAGGACGCCCAGGAGACCCAGTACTTC. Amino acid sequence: CASSQDQDAQETQYF.